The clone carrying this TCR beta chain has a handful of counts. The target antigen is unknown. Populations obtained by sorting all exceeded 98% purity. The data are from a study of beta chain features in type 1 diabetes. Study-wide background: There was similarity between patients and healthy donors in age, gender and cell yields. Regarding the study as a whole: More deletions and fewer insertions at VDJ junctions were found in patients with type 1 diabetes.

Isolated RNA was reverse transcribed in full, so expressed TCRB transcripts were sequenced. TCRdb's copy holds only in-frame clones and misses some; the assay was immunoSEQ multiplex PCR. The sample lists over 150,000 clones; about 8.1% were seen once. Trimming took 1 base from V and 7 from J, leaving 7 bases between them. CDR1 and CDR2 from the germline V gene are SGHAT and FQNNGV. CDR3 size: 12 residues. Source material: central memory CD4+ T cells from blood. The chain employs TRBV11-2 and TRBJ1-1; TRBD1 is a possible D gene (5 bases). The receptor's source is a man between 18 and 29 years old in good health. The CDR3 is CASSLVGLEAFF. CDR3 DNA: TGTGCCAGCAGCTTAGTGGGGCTTGAAGCTTTCTTT.